This paragraph reports one TCR beta chain. Its antigen is not identified. The data belong to a study of T cell repertoires in cytomegalovirus infection. Study-level background: Indications of both CMV infection and matching HLA type were provided by public TCR beta signatures.

TCRdb independently ran MiXCR on the reads; one entry per CDR3 protein. The data contain about 260,000 distinct CDR3 sequences, roughly 13% of them seen just once; the ten biggest clones take up 7% to 9.5%. Study findings and constraints: Dominant in the ex vivo response were TCR beta clonotypes restricted by HLA-C and specific for CMV. Carriers of CMV plus the relevant HLA were identified by cumulative public TCR beta family frequency.

The CDR3 loop spans 14 amino acids. CDR1 and CDR2 from the germline V gene are SGHDN and FVKESK. Trimming shortened V by 3 bases and J by 4 bases, and 11 bases separated the two germline ends. The TCR originated in a human donor in good health (CMV status not recorded). Some clones in this sample may be carry-over from other donors' samples. The source material was PBMCs. The chain couples TRBV14 to TRBJ2-3; D possibly corresponds to TRBD1 (5 bases). CDR3 sequence reads: CASSHAWGADTQYF. For the CDR3, the DNA is TGTGCCAGCAGCCATGCGTGGGGCGCAGATACGCAGTATTTT. Drawing the rest from reference TRBV14 and TRBJ2-3, the complete variable domain is EAGVTQFPSHSVIEKGQTVTLRCDPISGHDNLYWYRRVMGKEIKFLLHFVKESKQDESGMPNNRFLAERTGGTYSTLKVQPAELEDSGVYFCASSHAWGADTQYFGPGTRLTVL.